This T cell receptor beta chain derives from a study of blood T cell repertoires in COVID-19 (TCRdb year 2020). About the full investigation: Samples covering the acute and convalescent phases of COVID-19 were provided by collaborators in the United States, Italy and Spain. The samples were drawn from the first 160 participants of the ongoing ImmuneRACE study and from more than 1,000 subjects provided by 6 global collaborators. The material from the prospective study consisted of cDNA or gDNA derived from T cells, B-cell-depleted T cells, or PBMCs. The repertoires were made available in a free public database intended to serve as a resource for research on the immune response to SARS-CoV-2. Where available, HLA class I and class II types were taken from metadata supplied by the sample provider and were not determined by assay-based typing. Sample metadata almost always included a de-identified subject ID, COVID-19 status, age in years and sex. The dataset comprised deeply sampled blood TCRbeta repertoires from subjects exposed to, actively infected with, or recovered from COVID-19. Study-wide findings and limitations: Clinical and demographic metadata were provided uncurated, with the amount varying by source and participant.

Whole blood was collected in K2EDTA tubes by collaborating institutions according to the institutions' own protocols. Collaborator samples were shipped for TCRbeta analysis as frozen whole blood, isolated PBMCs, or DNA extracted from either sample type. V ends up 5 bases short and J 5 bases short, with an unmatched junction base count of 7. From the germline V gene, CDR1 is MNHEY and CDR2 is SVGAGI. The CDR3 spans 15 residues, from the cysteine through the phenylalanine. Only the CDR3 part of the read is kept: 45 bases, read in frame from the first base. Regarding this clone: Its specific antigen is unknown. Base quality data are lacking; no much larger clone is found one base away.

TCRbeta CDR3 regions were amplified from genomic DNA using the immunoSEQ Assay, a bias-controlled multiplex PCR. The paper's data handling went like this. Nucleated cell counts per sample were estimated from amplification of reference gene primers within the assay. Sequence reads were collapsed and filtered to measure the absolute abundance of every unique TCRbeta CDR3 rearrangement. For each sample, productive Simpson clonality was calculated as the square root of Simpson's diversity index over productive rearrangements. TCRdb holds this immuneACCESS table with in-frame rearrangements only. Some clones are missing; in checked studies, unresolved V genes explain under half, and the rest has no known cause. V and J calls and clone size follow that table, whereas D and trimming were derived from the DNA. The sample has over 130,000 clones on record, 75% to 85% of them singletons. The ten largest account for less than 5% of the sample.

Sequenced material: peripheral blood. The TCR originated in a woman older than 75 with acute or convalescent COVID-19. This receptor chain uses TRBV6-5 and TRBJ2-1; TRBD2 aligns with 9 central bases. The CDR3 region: CASSLGRGGHNEQFF. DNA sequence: TGTGCCAGCAGTCTGGGGCGGGGGGGCCACAATGAGCAGTTCTTC.